These T cell receptor beta chains were read from a single sample in a study of CD8+ T cells in alopecia areata. Clones were read by immunoSEQ multiplex PCR, and TCRdb kept only the in-frame ones, dropping some. The table has approximately 300,000 clones, nearly 60% seen once. The source was CD4+ T cells sorted from blood, collected at week 24, from a patient treated with tofacitinib. The receptors were gathered from a human donor with alopecia areata. Both conserved end residues are part of each CDR3. D genes are given only for firm matches. Clone size is shown for a subset of rows, as once, few, many or a class of expanded clone.

V gene	clone size	J gene	D gene	CDR3 DNA	CDR3 protein
TRBV6-1	NA	TRBJ2-6	NA	TGTGCCAGCTCTGGGGCCAACGTCCTGACTTTC	CASSGANVLTF
TRBV30	NA	TRBJ1-5	NA	TGTGCCTGGAGTGTACGGAGGGGGGGGCGGAATCAGCCCCAGCATTTT	CAWSVRRGGRNQPQHF
TRBV7-9	once	TRBJ1-1	NA	TGTGCCAGCAGCTTAGCTGGGCAGAGTGAAGCTTTCTTT	CASSLAGQSEAFF
TRBV6-5	NA	TRBJ2-1	NA	TGTGCCAGCAGTTGGGACGACCGAGGTCCCAATGAGCAGTTCTTC	CASSWDDRGPNEQFF
TRBV6-5	few	TRBJ1-2	TRBD1	TGTGCCAGCACCCCGGACAGGGCGAGTGGCTACACCTTC	CASTPDRASGYTF
TRBV7-2	NA	TRBJ2-7	NA	TGTGCCAGCAGGCGGGACAGATCCACCTACGAGCAGTACTTC	CASRRDRSTYEQYF
TRBV29-1	NA	TRBJ1-1	NA	TGCAGCGTTAAGGATCAGGTCGCGAACACTGAAGCTTTCTTT	CSVKDQVANTEAFF
TRBV5-1	NA	TRBJ2-7	TRBD1	TGCGCCAGCAGGAAGACAGGGTTCAACGAGCAGTACTTC	CASRKTGFNEQYF
TRBV15	NA	TRBJ1-2	NA	TGTGCCACCAGCAGGAGGACGGACTCTTCGGATGGCTACACCTTC	CATSRRTDSSDGYTF
TRBV30	NA	TRBJ1-3	TRBD1	TGTGCCTGGAGTTCGGGACAGGCGACAAACACCATATATTTT	CAWSSGQATNTIYF
TRBV6-5	NA	TRBJ2-7	NA	TGTGCCAGCCGAGTTACTCGGGGCTCCTACGAGCAGTACTTC	CASRVTRGSYEQYF
TRBV7-2	NA	TRBJ2-1	TRBD2	TGTGCCAGCAGCTTAGCACACTATAAGTATAGCGGGGGGACCTACAATGAGCAGTTCTTC	CASSLAHYKYSGGTYNEQFF
TRBV7-8	NA	TRBJ1-1	NA	TGTGCCAGCAGCTTAAGAGTCGGCGACACTGAAGCTTTCTTT	CASSLRVGDTEAFF
TRBV2	NA	TRBJ1-6	NA	TGTGCCAGCAGTGACAGGGGAGGGACCTATAATTCACCCCTCCACTTT	CASSDRGGTYNSPLHF
TRBV5-1	NA	TRBJ1-2	NA	TGCGCCAGCAGCTCCGACAGTTTAGGGGCCTATGGCTACACCTTC	CASSSDSLGAYGYTF
TRBV7-2	once	TRBJ1-5	TRBD1	TGTGCCAGCAGCCGGACCGGGACAGGGGGAGACCCACGGCCCCAGCATTTT	CASSRTGTGGDPRPQHF
TRBV27	NA	TRBJ2-3	TRBD2	TGTGCCAGTAGAAGACTAGCGGACACAGATACGCAGTATTTT	CASRRLADTDTQYF
TRBV6-1	NA	TRBJ1-5	NA	TGTGCCAGTAAGGTCTGGGAGGGGAATCAGCCCCAGCATTTT	CASKVWEGNQPQHF
TRBV30	NA	TRBJ1-6	TRBD1	TGTGCCTGGAGAGTAAGGGGGCCCTCACCCCTCCACTTT	CAWRVRGPSPLHF
TRBV7-9	NA	TRBJ1-1	NA	TGTGCCAGCAGCTTGGGGGACCCAACTGAAGCTTTCTTT	CASSLGDPTEAFF
TRBV7-2	NA	TRBJ2-1	TRBD1	TGTGCCAGCAGCTTAGCACCACAGGGGGCGGATAACAATGAGCAGTTCTTC	CASSLAPQGADNNEQFF
TRBV5-1	NA	TRBJ1-4	NA	TGCGCCAGCAGCTTGTTCGCAGGAACTAATGAAAAACTGTTTTTT	CASSLFAGTNEKLFF
TRBV2	few	TRBJ2-7	NA	TGTGCCTCAGACCGGGACGGAGGGAAATACGAGCAGTACTTC	CASDRDGGKYEQYF
TRBV30	NA	TRBJ1-1	NA	TGTGCCTGGAAAGTATTAGGGACCGGGAGTAAGGTGTTCTTT	CAWKVLGTGSKVFF
TRBV29-1	NA	TRBJ1-2	NA	TGCAGCGTTGTGCAGGACTATGGCTACACCTTC	CSVVQDYGYTF
TRBV13	NA	TRBJ1-6	NA	TGTGCCAGCAGTGGGGCTGGATCACCCCTCCACTTT	CASSGAGSPLHF
TRBV11-2	few	TRBJ1-1	TRBD1	TGTGCCAGCAGCTTAGGCCCGGACAGGGAGAACACTGAAGCTTTCTTT	CASSLGPDRENTEAFF
TRBV10-3	few	TRBJ2-1	TRBD2	TGTGCCATCAGTGTGGAACTAGCGGGGGGAGACAATGAGCAGTTCTTC	CAISVELAGGDNEQFF
TRBV6-5	NA	TRBJ1-4	NA	TGTGCCAGCAGTAACAGAGAAAAACTGTTTTTT	CASSNREKLFF
TRBV6-5	NA	TRBJ1-5	NA	TGTGCCAGCAGTTACTCTGGGGCCCACGATCAGCCCCAGCATTTT	CASSYSGAHDQPQHF
TRBV6-5	NA	TRBJ1-2	NA	TGTGCCAGCATGGCGCGCGCCTATGGCTACACCTTC	CASMARAYGYTF
TRBV30	NA	TRBJ1-4	NA	TGTGCCTGGAGGACCGGACTGACAACTAATGAAAAACTGTTTTTT	CAWRTGLTTNEKLFF
TRBV19	NA	TRBJ2-7	TRBD1	TGTGCCAGTAGTTACCTCGGACAGGGCCAACACATCTTC	CASSYLGQGQHIF
TRBV29-1	NA	TRBJ1-1	NA	TGCAGCGTTGCCCAGGGGCGCACTGAAGCTTTCTTT	CSVAQGRTEAFF
TRBV19	NA	TRBJ1-5	NA	TGTGCCAGTAGCCGGGAACTCACGGGTCAGCCCCAGCATTTT	CASSRELTGQPQHF
TRBV19	NA	TRBJ2-2	NA	TGTGCCAGTAGCCGGGGACTCTCTGGGACCACCGGGGAGCTGTTTTTT	CASSRGLSGTTGELFF
TRBV20-1	once	TRBJ2-7	NA	TGCAGTGCTCTTCAATACGAGCAGTACTTC	CSALQYEQYF
TRBV5-6	few	TRBJ2-7	NA	TGTGCCAGCAGCTTGTATGCCTTGGGACAAAAGCGACAGTACTTC	CASSLYALGQKRQYF
TRBV19	NA	TRBJ2-1	TRBD2	TGTGCCAGTAGTGCCCCCTTCGCGGGGGGCCGGAGAAATGAGCAGTTCTTC	CASSAPFAGGRRNEQFF
TRBV4-1	NA	TRBJ2-2	NA	TGCGCCAGCAGCCAAAATAACGGGGAGCTGTTTTTT	CASSQNNGELFF
TRBV30	NA	TRBJ2-5	NA	TGTGCCTGGAGTAGACTTTTCCAAGAGACCCAGTACTTC	CAWSRLFQETQYF
TRBV11-1	NA	TRBJ1-6	TRBD1	TGTGCCAGCAGCCCTCGGGACAGTAATTCACCCCTCCACTTT	CASSPRDSNSPLHF
TRBV29-1	NA	TRBJ2-1	TRBD2	TGCAGCGTTCTTAGCGGGCTGTACAATGAGCAGTTCTTC	CSVLSGLYNEQFF
TRBV30	NA	TRBJ1-6	NA	TGTGCCTGGATCCCGATAGGGGGTTCACCCCTCCACTTT	CAWIPIGGSPLHF
TRBV29-1	NA	TRBJ2-6	NA	TGCAGCGTTGCGGGCTCTGGGGCCAACGTCCTGACTTTC	CSVAGSGANVLTF
TRBV27	NA	TRBJ2-4	NA	TGTGCCAGCAGGGGGCAAGGGGCCAAAAACATTCAGTACTTC	CASRGQGAKNIQYF
TRBV29-1	NA	TRBJ2-5	NA	TGCAGCGTAGTACGGGGGCAAGAGACCCAGTACTTC	CSVVRGQETQYF
TRBV5-6	few	TRBJ2-2	NA	TGTGCCAGCAGCTTGGAACCAGACACCGGGGAGCTGTTTTTT	CASSLEPDTGELFF